These T cell receptor beta chains were read from a single sample in a study of control samples from healthy donors and cancer patients. Sequenced by immunoSEQ multiplex PCR; TCRdb stores in-frame clones only, minus some. The repertoire consists of approximately 30,000 clones, with about 86% occurring once and the leading ten covering about 1.6%. Sequences were obtained from PBMCs. The receptor set was obtained from a woman aged 40 to 49 with lung cancer. CDR3s include the opening cysteine and the closing phenylalanine or tryptophan. D genes are given only for firm matches. Rows give clone size only sometimes, using once, few, many, or a class for an expanded clone.

once . TRBJ2-3 TRBV13 CASSLGAIDTQYF TGTGCCAGCAGCTTAGGCGCGATAGATACGCAGTATTTT
. TRBD2 TRBJ2-1 TRBV6-2/TRBV6-3 CASSLGLAGHNEQFF TGTGCCAGCAGCCTCGGACTAGCGGGGCACAATGAGCAGTTCTTC
. . TRBJ1-6 TRBV7-3 CASSLGPTANSPLHF TGTGCCAGCAGCTTAGGTCCGACAGCTAATTCACCCCTCCACTTT
. . TRBJ2-3 TRBV4-1 CASSLADSLSTDTQYF TGCGCCAGCAGCCTAGCGGACAGTCTGTCCACAGATACGCAGTATTTT
. TRBD2 TRBJ2-1 TRBV28 CASSPTSGGANEQFF TGTGCCAGCAGTCCCACTAGCGGGGGGGCCAATGAGCAGTTCTTC
once . TRBJ1-2 TRBV3-1/TRBV3-2 CASSQFRTYGYTF TGTGCCAGCAGCCAATTCCGTACCTATGGCTACACCTTC
. . TRBJ1-6 TRBV30 CAWSVVSSPLHF TGTGCCTGGAGTGTGGTCAGTTCACCCCTCCACTTT
. . TRBJ2-7 TRBV7-2 CASSSSLGTLYEQYF TGTGCCAGCAGCTCCTCCCTGGGAACCCTCTACGAGCAGTACTTC
. . TRBJ1-3 TRBV28 CVTINSSGNTIYF TGTGTCACTATTAATAGCTCTGGAAACACCATATATTTT
. . TRBJ1-2 TRBV6-6 CASSYRGWETDYGYTF TGTGCCAGCAGTTACCGGGGGTGGGAGACAGATTATGGCTACACCTTC
. . TRBJ2-5 TRBV6-5 CASRPSNQETQYF TGTGCCAGCAGACCGAGCAATCAAGAGACCCAGTACTTC
. . TRBJ2-4 TRBV6-1 CASSERRGSGNIQYF TGTGCCAGCAGTGAACGGAGGGGCTCGGGAAACATTCAGTACTTC
. TRBD2 TRBJ2-5 TRBV19 CASSPAGGPRETQYF TGTGCCAGTAGTCCAGCGGGGGGGCCCCGGGAGACCCAGTACTTC
. . TRBJ1-1 TRBV29-1 CSASWDTEAFF TGCAGCGCCTCTTGGGACACTGAAGCTTTCTTT
. . TRBJ1-6 TRBV2 CAGNVRVNSPLHF TGTGCCGGTAACGTCAGGGTCAATTCACCCCTCCACTTT
. . TRBJ1-2 TRBV7-9 CASSQGLILNSWTNYGYTF TGTGCCAGCAGCCAGGGTCTTATCCTGAACAGTTGGACTAACTATGGCTACACCTTC
. . TRBJ1-5 TRBV27 CASKDGGAGQPQHF TGTGCCAGCAAGGACGGGGGGGCGGGTCAGCCCCAGCATTTT
once . TRBJ1-1 TRBV7-9 CASSLYGDTEAFF TGTGCCAGCAGCTTATACGGCGACACTGAAGCTTTCTTT
. . TRBJ2-3 TRBV6-5 CASSQGWLDTQYF TGTGCCAGCAGCCAGGGGTGGTTAGATACGCAGTATTTT
. . TRBJ1-1 TRBV10-2 CASIPQEGSYTEAFF TGCGCCAGCATCCCCCAGGAGGGCTCCTACACTGAAGCTTTCTTT
. . TRBJ2-5 TRBV5-6 CASSLEGGFSGETQYF TGTGCCAGCAGCTTGGAAGGGGGTTTTAGTGGAGAGACCCAGTACTTC
. TRBD1 TRBJ2-5 TRBV6-6 CASSLLDRGQETQYF TGTGCCAGCAGCCTCCTGGACAGGGGCCAAGAGACCCAGTACTTC
. TRBD2 TRBJ2-5 TRBV5-1 CASSSTSGVGETQYF TGCGCCAGCAGCTCGACTAGCGGGGTAGGAGAGACCCAGTACTTC
. TRBD2 TRBJ2-3 TRBV7-2 CASSLGVGLAGQTDTQYF TGTGCCAGCAGCTTGGGGGTCGGACTAGCGGGGCAAACAGATACGCAGTATTTT
. . TRBJ1-5 TRBV7-8 CASSQDTIQPQHF TGTGCCAGCAGCCAGGACACTATTCAGCCCCAGCATTTT
once TRBD1 TRBJ1-3 TRBV27 CASSGDRNRNTIYF TGTGCCAGCAGTGGGGACAGAAACAGAAACACCATATATTTT
. TRBD2 TRBJ2-3 TRBV7-9 CASRRALAGGKSTDTQYF TGTGCCAGCAGACGGGCACTAGCGGGGGGGAAAAGCACAGATACGCAGTATTTT
. TRBD2 TRBJ2-3 TRBV19 CASSIMVSSGGTDTQYF TGTGCCAGTAGTATAATGGTGTCTAGCGGGGGGACAGATACGCAGTATTTT
once . TRBJ2-7 TRBV29-1 CSVHESSYEQYF TGCAGCGTTCATGAGAGCTCCTACGAGCAGTACTTC
. TRBD1 TRBJ2-7 TRBV5-1 CASSTGTVGNEQYF TGCGCCAGCAGCACCGGGACAGTAGGGAACGAGCAGTACTTC
. . TRBJ1-1 TRBV5-1 CASSLGGMNTEAFF TGCGCCAGCAGCTTGGGCGGTATGAACACTGAAGCTTTCTTT
. TRBD1 TRBJ1-6 TRBV30 CAWCRDRGFSPLHF TGTGCCTGGTGCCGGGACAGGGGGTTTTCACCCCTCCACTTT
. TRBD2 TRBJ2-3 TRBV27 CASSLFAGVPDTQYF TGTGCCAGCAGTTTATTTGCGGGGGTCCCAGATACGCAGTATTTT